This TCR beta chain was captured by sequencing in a study of response to subunit inactivated influenza vaccine. Study outcomes and limitations: Authors suggested that a seasonal influenza vaccination recruits few new T cells each time.

Looked up from germline, CDR1 is SEHNR and CDR2 is FQNEAQ (reference sequence). The CDR3 runs to 17 residues. Trimming removed 4 bases from V and 1 base from J, with 19 bases in between. This clonotype was recorded a few times. Its antigen is undetermined. From the RT-PCR reads, TCRdb called clonotypes with MiXCR, one entry per CDR3 protein. The sample shows about 520,000 distinct CDR3 sequences, roughly 25% of them seen only once. This chain joins TRBV7-9 and TRBJ2-5; D perhaps matches TRBD2 (6 bases). The receptor's source is a man aged 50 to 60 who received an inactivated influenza vaccine. The material was CD4+ T cells sorted from PBMCs, obtained more than 4 days after vaccination. The CDR3, as DNA: TGTGCCAGCAGCTCTGGGGGGAGTGGTGGCCTCCAAGAGACCCAGTACTTC. This encodes CASSSGGSGGLQETQYF.